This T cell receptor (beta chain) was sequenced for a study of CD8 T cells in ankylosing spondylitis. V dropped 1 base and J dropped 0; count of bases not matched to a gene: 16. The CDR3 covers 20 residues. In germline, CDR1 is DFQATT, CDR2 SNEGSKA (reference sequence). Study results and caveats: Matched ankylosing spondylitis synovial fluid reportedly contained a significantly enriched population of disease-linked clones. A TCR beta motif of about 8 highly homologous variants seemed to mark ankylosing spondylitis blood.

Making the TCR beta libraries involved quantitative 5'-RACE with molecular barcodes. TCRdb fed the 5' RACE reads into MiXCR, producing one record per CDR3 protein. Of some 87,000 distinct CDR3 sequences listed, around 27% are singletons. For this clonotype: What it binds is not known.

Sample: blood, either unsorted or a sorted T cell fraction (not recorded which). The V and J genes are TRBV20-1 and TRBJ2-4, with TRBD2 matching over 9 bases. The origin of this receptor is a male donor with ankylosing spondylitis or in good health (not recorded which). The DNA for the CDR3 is TGCAGTGCTAGAGCTGGGATGAGCGGGAGGCCCGGCGTAGCCAAAAACATTCAGTACTTC. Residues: CSARAGMSGRPGVAKNIQYF.